This T cell receptor (beta chain) came from a study of blood T cell repertoires in COVID-19. This clone has a handful of counts. Adults between roughly 18 and 89 years of age took part from 24 US areas. Produced via immunoSEQ multiplex PCR; TCRdb's table is partial and in-frame only. The sample includes about 140,000 clones, over 75% of them seen just once. The CDR3 contains 16 residues. The germline CDR1 and CDR2 sequences are SGHNT and YYREEE (reference sequence). The germline V and J ends were trimmed by 3 bases and 1 base, with 13 bases remaining between them. Sequenced input: PBMCs or T cells enriched from blood (not recorded which). The TCR comes from a woman aged 50 to 60 who had recovered from COVID-19. The chain links TRBV5-4 to TRBJ2-2, with a weak D call TRBD2 (6 bases). The CDR3 nucleotides read TGTGCCAGCAGCTCCCGCCGGGACTGGAACACCGGGGAGCTGTTTTTT. Translated: CASSSRRDWNTGELFF.